This entry describes one TCR beta chain. The antigen is unknown. V shed 5 bases and J 4 bases; nucleotides not matched to a gene: 9. Germline loops: CDR1 MNHEY, CDR2 SMNVEV (reference sequence). The CDR3 totals 15 residues. PCR amplification relied on 60 Vbeta primers (plus 13 Jbeta primers). This table comes from immunoSEQ multiplex PCR, and its TCRdb copy is limited to in-frame clones, with some not included. The profile covers 150,000 to 160,000 clones, with 65% to 80% appearing a single time and about 2.8% taken by the ten largest. This entry is derived from a study of cytomegalovirus exposure and HLA in healthy donors. Findings of the study overall: Later, TCR association rates were found to vary by HLA locus, highest for DRB1 and lowest for HLA-C. An apparent linkage of common viral pathogens to several of the most significant clusters emerged in a later analysis.

When sampled, the donors appeared nominally healthy, though they likely had unrecorded immune exposures. The material sequenced was PBMCs. The receptor was isolated from a man aged 18-30 years in good health and CMV-seronegative. The genes are TRBV27 and TRBJ1-1, with 8 bases matching TRBD1. The CDR3 here is CASSAQDRVGTEAFF. CDR3 bases: TGTGCCAGCAGTGCCCAGGACAGGGTCGGCACTGAAGCTTTCTTT.